The present T cell receptor beta chain was sequenced within a study of beta chain features in type 1 diabetes. Study-wide results and limits: Within each of all four CD4+ subsets, Type 1 diabetes patients had TCRB CDR3s that were moderately but significantly shorter.

cDNA synthesis used the whole RNA isolate, giving expressed TCRB sequences. Here immunoSEQ multiplex PCR was the method, and the copy in TCRdb shows in-frame clones only, minus some. Of 140,000 or so clones listed, about 13% were seen once; the top ten hold roughly 1.4%. This CDR3 contains 12 residues. V lost 5 bases, J lost 6 bases, and 11 bases lay in between. Germline V gene sequence: CDR1 SGDLS, CDR2 YYNGEE. Points on this clone: Its antigen is not identified.

The receptor was isolated from a man aged 18-30 years with type 1 diabetes. Sample: central memory CD4+ T cells from blood. The chain carries TRBV9 and TRBJ1-1; D not resolved. The CDR3 sequence: CASSAAGPEAFF. In DNA form, the CDR3 reads TGTGCCAGCAGTGCAGCAGGTCCTGAAGCTTTCTTT. Full variable domain (missing parts from reference TRBV9 and TRBJ1-1): DSGVTQTPKHLITATGQRVTLRCSPRSGDLSVYWYQQSLDQGLQFLIQYYNGEERAKGNILERFSAQQFPDLHSELNLSSLELGDSALYFCASSAAGPEAFFGQGTRLTVV.